This passage covers 14 T cell receptor beta chains from one sample sequenced in a study of blood T cells in healthy people across ages. Primers used in a second PCR of about 6 to 12 cycles were a sample-barcoded 5' primer and a J-beta primer mix. TCRdb reprocessed the 5' RACE reads with MiXCR, giving one entry per CDR3 protein. The table shows hundreds of thousands of distinct CDR3 sequences, with over 40% occurring only once. Input material: blood. The receptors shown here come from a woman of 80 years or more in good health.

Of note for this clonotype: With a much larger clone just one base away, this may be a read error. The chain joins TRBV11-1 to TRBJ2-1; 7 nucleotides align to TRBD1. V shed 6 bases and J 9 bases; nucleotides not matched to a gene: 5. This CDR3 has 12 amino acids. Germline V gene data show CDR1 as SGHAT and CDR2 as FQDESV (reference sequence). The DNA for the CDR3 is TGTGCCAGCAGTCTGTGGGACAGTGAGCAGTTCTTC. It encodes CASSLWDSEQFF.

This chain joins TRBV2 and TRBJ2-3; no clear D gene. The V gene's germline CDR1 is SNHLY and CDR2 FYNNEI. V lost 7 bases to trimming and J lost 0 bases, with 14 bases between them. CDR3 length: 15 residues. The CDR3 DNA reads as TGTGCCAGCATCCGCCTGAAGCAAAGCACAGATACGCAGTATTTT. This sequence encodes CASIRLKQSTDTQYF.

This clonotype was detected ten times or more. The chain combines TRBV4-1 with TRBJ2-1; possible D gene TRBD1, 6 bases. Trimming took off 1 base at V and 0 bases at J, with 10 bases between the two ends. The CDR3 is made up of 16 amino acids. Germline V gene sequence: CDR1 MGHRA, CDR2 YSYEKL. CDR3 sequence (DNA): TGCGCCAGCAGCCAAGGTGGGGGCCCCTCCTACAATGAGCAGTTCTTC. The encoded protein is CASSQGGGPSYNEQFF.

A note on this clonotype: Germline is not matched at one junction end, which may reflect a read error. The CDR3 DNA reads as TGTGCCAGCCGTAGCTCTGGGGCCAGCGTCCCGACTTTC. It translates to CASRSSGASVPTF. The chain links TRBV7-9 to TRBJ2-6; D is perhaps TRBD1 (5 bases). The CDR3 contains 13 residues. The germline V gene encodes CDR1 SEHNR and CDR2 FQNEAQ (reference sequence).

This clonotype was detected only a few times. V and J are TRBV12-3 or TRBV12-4 and TRBJ1-2, with D unclear. This CDR3 is built from 13 residues. The ends were cut back, 2 bases at V and 2 bases at J, with 6 bases in the middle. Here the CDR3 reads CASSLSGNYGYTF. CDR3 in DNA: TGTGCCAGCAGTTTATCCGGGAACTATGGCTACACCTTC.

Concerning this clonotype itself: A much larger clone sits a single nucleotide away, making a read error possible. V is TRBV5-5 and J is TRBJ2-5, with 7 positions matching TRBD1. The CDR3 runs to 15 residues. The trim removed 6 bases at V and 4 bases at J, leaving 12 bases unmatched. The germline CDR1 and CDR2 sequences are SGHKS and YYEKEE (reference sequence). The CDR3 DNA is TGTGCCAGCAACTTTGCCGGGACAGCAGGAGAGACCCAGTACTTC. It is translated as CASNFAGTAGETQYF. Together with reference TRBV5-5 and TRBJ2-5, the CDR3 gives the full variable domain: DAGVTQSPTHLIKTRGQQVTLRCSPISGHKSVSWYQQVLGQGPQFIFQYYEKEERGRGNFPDRFSARQFPNYSSELNVNALLLGDSALYLCASNFAGTAGETQYFGPGTRLLVL.

The rearrangement joins TRBV20-1 to TRBJ2-7, with D possibly being TRBD2 (6 bases). TRBJ2-5 explains the end of the DNA better; the J call may be wrong. CDR3 size: 15 residues. CDR1 DFQATT and CDR2 SNEGSKA come from the germline V gene (reference sequence). The CDR3 DNA follows: TGCAGTGCTTCTTATCCTAGCGCGAGAAGAGAGACCCAGTACTTC. Protein sequence: CSASYPSARRETQYF.

The DNA of the CDR3 is TGTGCCAGCAGTTGGGGGGGCGAAGAGACCCAGTACTTC. Its protein is CASSWGGEETQYF. This chain joins TRBV12-3 or TRBV12-4 and TRBJ2-5; tentatively, D is TRBD2 (7 bases). The CDR3 runs to 13 residues. Trimming stripped 4 bases from V and 3 bases from J, with 9 bases between.

This clonotype showed up just once. V gene TRBV24-1 combines with J gene TRBJ2-2; no clear D. V lost 2 bases and J 0 bases, leaving 9 bases between the germline ends. Germline CDR1 is KGHDR and CDR2 is SFDVKD. The CDR3 totals 16 residues. CDR3 in amino acids: CATSDSRSPNTGELFF. Here the CDR3 DNA reads TGTGCCACCAGTGATTCCCGGTCACCGAACACCGGGGAGCTGTTTTTT.

As for this clonotype: Its ends do not fully match the called genes, so a read error is possible. V usage is TRBV6-5 and J usage is TRBJ1-2; D is unclear. The CDR3 spans 13 residues. From germline, CDR1 is MNHEY and CDR2 SVGAGI. CDR3 DNA sequence: TGCGCCGGCCGGTTATCAGCTAACTATGGCTACACCTTC. It is translated as CAGRLSANYGYTF.

The chain's CDR3 is CSASEGDRYGYTF. CDR3 DNA: TGCAGTGCTAGCGAGGGGGATAGATATGGCTACACCTTC. This rearrangement joins TRBV20-1 to TRBJ1-2; perhaps TRBD1 as D (6 bases). V lost 3 bases and J lost 5, with 13 bases in between. In germline, CDR1 is DFQATT, CDR2 SNEGSKA (reference sequence). This CDR3 contains 13 residues.

Regarding this clonotype: A clone one base away is much larger, so this may be a read error. The V call is TRBV6-4, the J call TRBJ2-1, with D unresolved. Germline V gene sequence: CDR1 MRHNA, CDR2 SNTAGT. This CDR3 contains 15 residues. The CDR3 spells CVSSETQSPYNEQFF. CDR3 DNA sequence: TGTGTCAGCAGTGAGACCCAGAGCCCTTACAATGAGCAGTTCTTC.

The chain couples TRBV20-1 to TRBJ2-6; D gene ambiguous. Trimming stripped 0 bases from V and 0 bases from J, with 6 bases between. The length of the CDR3 is 15 residues. Germline lookup yields CDR1 DFQATT and CDR2 SNEGSKA (reference sequence). The CDR3 here is CSARDEVSGANVLTF. The CDR3, as DNA: TGCAGTGCTAGAGATGAGGTCTCTGGGGCCAACGTCCTGACTTTC.

V and J are TRBV20-1 and TRBJ2-7; the D is unclear. This CDR3 is 13 amino acids long. Germline assignment: CDR1 DFQATT and CDR2 SNEGSKA (reference sequence). Trimming cost V 0 bases and J 2 bases, with 8 bases left between them. The CDR3, as DNA: TGCAGTGCTAGAGATACACTACCCTACGAGCAGTACTTC. Its translation: CSARDTLPYEQYF.